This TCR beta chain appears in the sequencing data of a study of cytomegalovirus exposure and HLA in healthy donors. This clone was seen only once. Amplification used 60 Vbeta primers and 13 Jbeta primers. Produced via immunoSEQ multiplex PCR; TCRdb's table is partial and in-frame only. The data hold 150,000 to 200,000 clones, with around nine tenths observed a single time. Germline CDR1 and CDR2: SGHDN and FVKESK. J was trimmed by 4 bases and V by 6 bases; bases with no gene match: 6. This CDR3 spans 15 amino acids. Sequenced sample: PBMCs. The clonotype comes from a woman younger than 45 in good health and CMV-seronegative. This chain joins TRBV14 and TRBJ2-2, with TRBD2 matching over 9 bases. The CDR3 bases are TGTGCCAGCAGGGGGACTAGCTTGGGCACCGGGGAGCTGTTTTTT. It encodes CASRGTSLGTGELFF.